This TCR beta chain was recovered during a study of cytomegalovirus exposure and HLA in healthy donors (dated by TCRdb to about 2017). As for the study more broadly: An earlier analysis of several hundred of the donors reported 276 Gb of sequence data and 117 million unique TCR beta sequences obtained from some 200 million T cells. About 280 gigabases of sequencing data and around 80 million unique TCR sequences made up an early release that covered approximately 650 HLA-typed donors. Of the 300 to 500 genotyped donors, 80% to 90% were placed in the genetic ancestry cluster associated with self-reported Caucasian donors. The study aimed to test whether cataloging public T cell receptors could reveal signatures of past pathogen exposure. Using immunosequencing, the study profiled T cell repertoires from 500 to 800 subjects and related those repertoires to cytomegalovirus serostatus. Along with the roughly 710-subject first cohort, a separate validation cohort of around 120 different subjects was used. The study combined high-throughput TCR immunosequencing, statistical association of individual TCRs with disease status, and machine learning to predict cytomegalovirus infection status. A later analysis re-examined previously published TCR beta repertoires from more than 650 donors and added high-resolution HLA genotyping to investigate patterns of TCR occurrence. The later analysis used no new phenotypic data to find candidate immune exposures, relying instead on TCR beta sequences and their occurrence across donors. An earlier analysis of 587 of the donors used high-throughput TCR beta sequencing to judge whether each TCR beta V gene segment behaved as functional or pseudogenic. Donor age, sex, ethnicity and CMV serostatus were collected together with the repertoire data. Genome-wide SNP genotypes for about 55% of the roughly 670 donors were used in a later genetic analysis, which treated that subset as a discovery cohort. Every repertoire in the discovery cohort had been generated on one and the same sequencing platform. Both class I and class II loci were covered by HLA typing, at four-digit resolution. The number of typed donors differed by locus: about 620-640 for A, B, C, DRB1 and DQB1; approximately 540 for DQA1; approximately 600 for DPA1; and roughly 450 for DPB1. Roughly five DR-DQ haplotypes were handled as single units for association and clustering because linkage in the cohort was strong. On average, around 240,000 unique TCR beta nucleotide sequences were sequenced per donor among about 400 genotyped donors of the cohort, with roughly 18% of those sequences being non-productive.

V loses 4 bases, J loses 2 bases, and the germline ends lie 11 bases apart. CDR3 length: 14 amino acids, cysteine to phenylalanine. Only the CDR3 DNA stays, 42 bases, in frame from base 1. As encoded in the germline V gene, CDR1 is SGHVS while CDR2 is FNYEAQ. The library relied on the immunoSEQ multiplex PCR assay. For the multiplex PCR, a mixture combining 60 forward primers for TCR Vbeta segments and 13 reverse primers for TCR Jbeta segments was used. The CDR3 region of rearranged TCR beta genes was amplified from genomic DNA by a multiplex PCR assay. On the Illumina HiSeq System, the amplified TCR beta libraries were sequenced as 87-base-pair reads. As for the authors' bioinformatics: Across the 500 to 700 repertoires, a later analysis counted tens of millions of unique TCR beta chains, around 11 million of which were shared by at least two donors. Raw reads were error-corrected and collapsed into unique sequences with a nearest-neighbor algorithm that merged closely related sequences to remove PCR and sequencing errors. To assign V, D and J gene segments, CDR3 sequences were aligned to IMGT reference sequences. Each retained sequence needed at least a six-nucleotide match to both a V gene segment and a J gene segment. Rearrangements were called productive when the CDR3 lacked stop codons and stayed in frame with V and J; all others were non-productive. CDR3 was defined by IMGT convention, running from the second conserved V-encoded cysteine to the conserved J-encoded phenylalanine. In an earlier analysis of more than 550 of the donors, sequences lacking an unambiguous match to a single V gene segment were excluded. In an earlier analysis of several hundred of the donors, a V segment was called functional when productive rearrangements were above 56.7%, and segregating when the standard deviation between donors exceeded 5%. To diagnose cytomegalovirus status from the catalog of TCR beta chain sequences, a statistical classification framework was built. In a later analysis, V and J genes were assigned by comparing TCR nucleotide sequences against IMGT/GENE-DB human TR gene sequences. In a later analysis, CDR3 sequences and most-parsimonious VDJ recombination scenarios were assigned using the TCRdist pipeline. In a later analysis, each TCR beta chain was defined by its CDR3 amino acid sequence together with its V-gene family, and reads lacking a unique V-gene family were excluded. In a later analysis, 450 to 600 highly shared, low-generation-probability nucleotide sequences were removed to address suspected cross-contamination and a sequencing artifact. A later analysis calculated a clonal expansion index for each public chain from normalized within-repertoire ranks of inferred template counts. In a later analysis, generation probabilities were computed with a VDJ recombination model fitted to out-of-frame rearrangements, and the resulting probabilities were checked against IGoR. Hypergeometric tests were used in a later analysis to score TCR-TCR, TCR-HLA and TCR-CMV co-occurrence, with a repertoire-size bias correction applied to the TCR pairs. A later analysis estimated false discovery rates by permuting HLA or CMV assignments 20 times. A later analysis grouped co-occurring TCRs with DBSCAN, adding TCRdist sequence similarity when clustering within HLA-allele-positive subsets. Repertoires with fewer than 30,000 or more than 120,000 public chains were left out of co-occurrence clustering, as were five repertoires with anomalous nucleotide sharing. TCRdb's version of the immuneACCESS table is confined to in-frame rearrangements and falls short of the full clone set. An unresolved V gene accounts for under half of the shortfall where checked; the remainder is of unknown origin. The D gene and trimming were derived from the DNA, and the V and J assignments and clone size from that table. Recorded for this sample are around 170,000 clones; around 77% of them occurred a single time. 2% to 2.5% of the sample lies in the top ten.

A note on this clone: The antigen it recognizes is unknown. The sample holds no much larger clone one base away, and base qualities are not on file.

The cohort consisted of approximately 690 healthy bone marrow donors. Cohort members were all nominally healthy when sampled, although unrecorded immune exposures were likely present. The donor was CMV seronegative and belonged to the group of 352 seronegative cohort members. A peripheral blood sample was collected from each donor, and TCR beta sequencing was performed on peripheral blood mononuclear cells. Genomic DNA was extracted from the blood cell samples with the Qiagen DNeasy Blood Extraction Kit. Results and caveats for the whole study, not just this receptor: According to a later analysis, most CMV-associated TCR beta chains appeared to be HLA-restricted, and the HLA associations seemed to be driven largely by CMV exposure. When HLA alleles, especially DR and DQ, strongly co-occurred, attributing TCR associations to individual alleles was difficult. The classifier was reported to diagnose cytomegalovirus status with high specificity and sensitivity in both the original and validation cohorts. In a later genetic analysis, a missense DCLRE1C variant was associated with V-gene and J-gene trimming of TCR beta chains, and the association was replicated in an independent cohort. A later analysis associated 17,000 or so TCR beta sequences with specific HLA alleles at a false discovery rate of 0.05. A cluster of highly shared sequence variants was judged likely to represent a technical artifact of the sequencing pipeline. The presence/absence analyses assumed that sequencing depth was roughly uniform across donors, and that assumption may not be true. In a later analysis, several top co-occurrence clusters were reported to appear linked to parvovirus B19, influenza, CMV and Epstein-Barr virus. Only TCR beta chains were sequenced in this cohort, and the absence of alpha or paired-chain data limited detectable features. The authors suggested that the approach could potentially be generalized to other disease states and immunological phenotypes. Because counts were too low, around 17 rarely observed V segments, including chromosome 9 orphons, were left out of the earlier analysis of 587 of the donors. In a later analysis, HLA-associated TCR beta chains were found to be more clonally expanded and to have lower generation probabilities than equally common non-associated chains. Correlated functional status among segregating V segments might reflect linkage disequilibrium, but an unknown experimental factor could not be ruled out. Compared with the roughly 670-donor mean, donors in an Asian-associated ancestry cluster had fewer N-insertions in productive TCRs, according to a later genetic analysis. A few of the identified cytomegalovirus-associated TCR beta chains were confirmed in vitro to be specific for cytomegalovirus antigens. Immune exposure information for the cohort was limited to CMV serostatus. A total of about 150 TCR beta chains were listed by the study as associated with cytomegalovirus. A further reported finding was that TCR beta sequences accurately predicted the HLA-A and HLA-B alleles for most subjects in the first cohort. According to a later analysis, TCR association rates differed among HLA loci, with DRB1 alleles showing the most associated TCRs and HLA-C alleles showing the fewest. Because some donors lacked HLA typing at each locus, the association tests relied only on the typed subset. In an earlier analysis of fewer than 700 of the donors, most TCR beta V segments appeared in productive rearrangements about 90% or about 30% of the time, broadly matching IMGT annotations. While some public TCRs were present in many individuals, most TCR sequences turned up only very rarely across donors. Some IMGT-functional V segments, including TRBV6-2 and TRBV6-3, could not be told apart with the 87-base-pair reads, so those segments were excluded.

This chain is built from TRBV7-6 and TRBJ2-5; the D gene is perhaps TRBD2, from 6 matching bases. Material for sequencing was PBMCs. The receptor was isolated from a man aged 60-69 years in good health and CMV-seronegative. The DNA is TGTGCCAGCAGCTCCGGGAGACAGCAAGAGACCCAGTACTTC. The resulting protein is CASSSGRQQETQYF.